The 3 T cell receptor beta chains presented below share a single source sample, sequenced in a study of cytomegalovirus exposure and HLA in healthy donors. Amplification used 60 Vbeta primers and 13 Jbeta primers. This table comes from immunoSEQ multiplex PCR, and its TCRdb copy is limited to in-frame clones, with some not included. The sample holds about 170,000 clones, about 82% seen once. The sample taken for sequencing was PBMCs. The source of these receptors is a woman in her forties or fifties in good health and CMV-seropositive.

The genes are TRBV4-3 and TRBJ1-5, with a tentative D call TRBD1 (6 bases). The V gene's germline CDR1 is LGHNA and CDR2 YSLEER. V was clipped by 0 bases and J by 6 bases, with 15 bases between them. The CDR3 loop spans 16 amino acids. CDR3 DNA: TGCGCCAGCAGCCAAGATCATTCAGGGGTCCCTCAGCCCCAGCATTTT. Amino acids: CASSQDHSGVPQPQHF.

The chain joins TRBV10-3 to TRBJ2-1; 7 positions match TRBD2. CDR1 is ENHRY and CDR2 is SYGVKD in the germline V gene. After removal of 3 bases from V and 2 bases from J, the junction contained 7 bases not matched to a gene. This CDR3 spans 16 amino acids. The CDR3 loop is CAISDGAGRTYNEQFF. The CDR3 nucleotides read TGTGCCATCAGTGACGGAGCGGGACGGACCTACAATGAGCAGTTCTTC.

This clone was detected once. For the CDR3, the DNA is TGTGCCAGCAGCTCTGGGACAGGTCACAATTCACCCCTCCACTTT. Residues: CASSSGTGHNSPLHF. The chain carries TRBV7-2 and TRBJ1-6, with 8 positions matching TRBD1. Germline-derived CDR1 and CDR2 are SGHTA and FQGNSA. Germline trimming cut 4 bases from V and 7 bases from J; bases unmatched to any gene: 6. This CDR3 has 15 residues.